The clone carrying this TCR beta chain was recorded at least ten times. What it recognizes is unknown. These data belong to a study of T cells after yellow fever vaccination. As TCR cDNA was made by 5'RACE template switching, a universal primer site and UMIs were added. TCRdb recomputed calls from the 5' RACE reads with MiXCR, one row per CDR3 protein. The sample records 450,000 to 600,000 distinct CDR3 sequences, about 17% being singletons. Study-level results: Researchers report a weaker secondary response that nonetheless peaked faster, day 5 versus 15.

CDR3 length equals 14 residues. V lost 7 bases and J lost 5, with 17 bases in between. Germline V gene data show CDR1 as SGHTA and CDR2 as FQGNSA. This chain links TRBV7-2 with TRBJ2-5, with D possibly called TRBD1 or TRBD2 (5 bases each). The sample consisted of PBMCs, taken around 5 days after the first yellow fever vaccination. This sequence originates from a man between 18 and 29 years old who received the YFV17D yellow fever vaccine. The DNA for the CDR3 is TGTGCCAGCACCTATAACGGGGCAGGGGAGACCCAGTACTTC. As protein: CASTYNGAGETQYF.